One and the same sample provided the 25 T cell receptor beta chains below, sequenced in a study of cytomegalovirus exposure and HLA in healthy donors. 13 Jbeta primers and 60 Vbeta primers were used for the PCR. Data came from immunoSEQ multiplex PCR; TCRdb stores just in-frame clones and leaves some out. Of 130,000 or so clones listed, around 8.5% are singletons. The sequencing input was PBMCs. The receptors come from a middle-aged man in good health and CMV-seronegative.

This clone was observed a few times. DNA for the CDR3: TGTGCCAGCAGTTCGGGACAGGGGGCCTACGAGCAGTACTTC. Protein: CASSSGQGAYEQYF. The V gene is TRBV28, the J gene TRBJ2-7; 11 bases agree with TRBD1. Germline assignment: CDR1 MDHEN and CDR2 SYDVKM. After removal of 4 bases from V and 2 bases from J, the junction contained 1 base not matched to a gene. This CDR3 contains 14 residues.

This clone was counted between two and nine times. V and J are TRBV11-3 and TRBJ1-6; D is ambiguous. Between the trimmed V and J ends, which lost 2 bases and 9 bases, there was a span of 8 bases. This CDR3 has 13 residues. Germline loops: CDR1 SGHNT, CDR2 YENEEA. In DNA form, the CDR3 reads TGTGCCAGCAGCTTATACAGCTCTTCACCCCTCCACTTT. Its protein product is CASSLYSSSPLHF.

This clone was counted between two and nine times. The conserved phenylalanine or tryptophan is not found at the CDR3 terminus, so this likely reflects a read error. This chain joins TRBV10-3 and TRBJ1-1, with no clear D. Deletions cut 3 bases from V and 5 bases from J, with 10 bases between. CDR3 size: 13 residues. Germline loops: CDR1 ENHRY, CDR2 SYGVKD. The CDR3 is CAISDFEGTEAFL. The CDR3 DNA sequence: TGTGCCATCAGTGATTTTGAGGGAACTGAAGCTTTCTTG.

This clone was found a few times. The gene calls are TRBV6-5 and TRBJ1-1, with unresolved D. Germline CDR1 and CDR2: MNHEY and SVGAGI. This CDR3 contains 14 residues. The ends were cut back, 5 bases at V and 5 bases at J, with 15 bases in the middle. The CDR3 DNA follows: TGTGCCAGCAGTGACCTCCGCCGGGGAACTGAAGCTTTCTTT. Its translation is CASSDLRRGTEAFF.

J is TRBJ2-5 and V is TRBV18; D might be TRBD2 (7 bases). From germline, CDR1 is KGHSH and CDR2 LQKENI. This CDR3 comprises 16 residues. V was clipped by 1 base and J by 1 base, with 13 bases between them. The CDR3 reads CASSPLAGATQETQYF. CDR3 nucleotides: TGTGCCAGCTCACCACTGGCGGGGGCGACCCAAGAGACCCAGTACTTC.

The chain links TRBV14 to TRBJ2-5; 7 bases match TRBD2. The CDR3 extends over 16 amino acids. CDR1 SGHDN and CDR2 FVKESK come from the germline V gene. J gave up 2 bases and V 0 bases, and 6 bases lay outside the gene matches. Here the CDR3 reads CASSQDRAGDQETQYF. The CDR3 coding sequence is TGTGCCAGCAGCCAAGATCGGGCGGGGGATCAAGAGACCCAGTACTTC.

This clone was seen more than once but under ten times. The chain is built from TRBV5-1 and TRBJ2-5; 11 bases agree with TRBD2. The germline CDR1 and CDR2 sequences are SGHRS and YFSETQ. The CDR3 extends over 17 amino acids. The V and J ends lost 4 bases and 4 bases, in that order; junction bases with no gene match: 12. CDR3 nucleotides: TGCGCCAGCAGCCCACGGGGCTCTAGCGGGGGGAGAGAGACCCAGTACTTC. Translating gives CASSPRGSSGGRETQYF. Using reference TRBV5-1 and TRBJ2-5 for the parts outside the CDR3, the full variable domain is KAGVTQTPRYLIKTRGQQVTLSCSPISGHRSVSWYQQTPGQGLQFLFEYFSETQRNKGNFPGRFSGRQFSNSRSEMNVSTLELGDSALYLCASSPRGSSGGRETQYFGPGTRLLVL.

The chain carries TRBV5-1 and TRBJ2-1; 7 bases align to TRBD1. CDR1 SGHRS and CDR2 YFSETQ come from the germline V gene. V was pared by 3 bases and J by 0 bases, with 3 bases of the junction left unmatched. The CDR3 is 15 amino acids. CDR3 protein: CASSSQGDSYNEQFF. The CDR3 DNA reads TGCGCCAGCAGCTCCCAGGGGGACTCCTACAATGAGCAGTTCTTC.

This clone turned up a few times. The chain links TRBV28 to TRBJ1-2; no firm D call. CDR1 is MDHEN and CDR2 is SYDVKM in the germline V gene. Trimming removed 1 base from V and 5 bases from J, with 5 bases in between. This CDR3 has 12 residues. The CDR3 sequence: CASSLSRYGYTF. The CDR3 nucleotides are TGTGCCAGCAGTTTATCCAGATATGGCTACACCTTC.

This clone appeared a few times. The rearrangement links TRBV5-4 to TRBJ2-5; the match to TRBD2 covers 7 bases. The CDR3 consists of 14 residues. Germline trimming cut 0 bases from V and 11 bases from J; bases unmatched to any gene: 10. In germline, CDR1 is SGHNT, CDR2 YYREEE (reference sequence). In nucleotides, the CDR3 is TGTGCCAGCAGCTTGGGGGTAGCGGGTGCTTCTCAGTACTTC. This codes for CASSLGVAGASQYF. Using reference TRBV5-4 and TRBJ2-5 for the parts outside the CDR3, the full variable domain is ETGVTQSPTHLIKTRGQQVTLRCSSQSGHNTVSWYQQALGQGPQFIFQYYREEENGRGNFPPRFSGLQFPNYSSELNVNALELDDSALYLCASSLGVAGASQYFGPGTRLLVL.

The chain employs TRBV10-3 and TRBJ2-7; 7 nucleotides match TRBD1. This CDR3 region has 15 residues. V shed 2 bases, J shed 2 bases, and the junction held 6 bases outside the gene matches. The germline V gene has CDR1 ENHRY and CDR2 SYGVKD. The CDR3 DNA sequence: TGTGCCATCAGTGAGACAGGGGCCGGGGCCTACGAGCAGTACTTC. It encodes CAISETGAGAYEQYF.

This clone has just a few counts. V gene TRBV6-6 combines with J gene TRBJ2-3; D is possibly TRBD1 (6 bases). The V gene's germline CDR1 is MNHNY and CDR2 SVGAGI (reference sequence). The CDR3 consists of 13 residues. V was shortened by 5 bases and J by 0 bases, with 6 bases between the two germline ends. The CDR3 loop is CASSTGSTDTQYF. CDR3 nucleotide sequence: TGTGCCAGCAGTACAGGGAGCACAGATACGCAGTATTTT.

This clone has a handful of counts. The J gene is TRBJ2-3, the V gene TRBV5-1; possibly TRBD1 for D (5 bases). The CDR3 has 15 amino acids. Trimming stripped 2 bases from V and 1 base from J, with 11 bases between. The germline V gene encodes CDR1 SGHRS and CDR2 YFSETQ. The CDR3 reads CASSFWAQGTDTQYF. The DNA of the CDR3 is TGCGCCAGCAGCTTTTGGGCACAGGGCACAGATACGCAGTATTTT.

The chain has TRBV18 and TRBJ1-6; D is undetermined. V lost 3 bases to trimming and J lost 7 bases, with 10 bases between them. The length of the CDR3 is 14 residues. CDR1 is KGHSH and CDR2 is LQKENI in the germline V gene. This CDR3 reads CASSPEGRNSPLHF. In DNA form, the CDR3 reads TGTGCCAGCTCACCGGAGGGTCGAAATTCACCCCTCCACTTT.

The V call is TRBV7-2, the J call TRBJ1-3; no clear D. The CDR3 contains 15 residues. The germline V gene has CDR1 SGHTA and CDR2 FQGNSA. V gave up 2 bases and J gave up 0 bases, with 8 bases separating them. CDR3 nucleotides: TGTGCCAGCAGCTTAAGGTCAGGCTCTGGAAACACCATATATTTT. This codes for CASSLRSGSGNTIYF.

The chain links TRBV28 to TRBJ2-1; perhaps TRBD2 as D (5 bases). CDR1 MDHEN and CDR2 SYDVKM come from the germline V gene. Trimming left V 6 bases short and J 5 bases short, with 11 bases between. The CDR3 runs 13 residues. CDR3 bases: TGTGCCAGCAGGGCCGGGGTGAACAATGAGCAGTTCTTC. Translation gives CASRAGVNNEQFF.

This clone has a handful of counts. This chain links TRBV6-1 with TRBJ1-1, with D tentatively TRBD1 (5 bases). Germline V gene data show CDR1 as MNHNS and CDR2 as SASEGT. This CDR3 is 14 amino acids long. The V end was cut by 3 bases, the J end by 1 base, with 9 bases between. CDR3 protein: CASSDVGGNTEAFF. As DNA, the CDR3 is TGTGCCAGCAGTGATGTGGGGGGGAACACTGAAGCTTTCTTT.

This clone came up a few times. The chain employs TRBV29-1 and TRBJ2-1; D perhaps matches TRBD2 (6 bases). V was cut by 4 bases and J by 6 bases, with 13 bases left in between. There are 13 residues in the CDR3. Germline values: CDR1 SQVTM, CDR2 ANQGSEA. CDR3 amino acids: CSVAPVGGNEQFF. The DNA of the CDR3 is TGCAGCGTTGCTCCGGTGGGGGGCAATGAGCAGTTCTTC.

The V call is TRBV7-9, the J call TRBJ2-3; 12 bases agree with TRBD2. The CDR3 is 15 amino acids. Germline V gene data show CDR1 as SEHNR and CDR2 as FQNEAQ (reference sequence). The J segment lost 4 bases and the V segment lost 5 bases, leaving 4 bases of the junction unmatched. The CDR3 bases are TGTGCCAGCAGCCCTAGCGGGGGGGCTTCAGATACGCAGTATTTT. Translation: CASSPSGGASDTQYF.

Only a few counts were recorded for this clone. The chain uses TRBV6-4 and TRBJ1-2, with 9 bases matching TRBD1. The V and J ends lost 3 bases and 2 bases, in that order; junction bases with no gene match: 13. The CDR3 is made up of 18 amino acids. Germline V gene data show CDR1 as MRHNA and CDR2 as SNTAGT. CDR3 nucleotide sequence: TGTGCCAGCAGTGAGGGTCGCGGACAGGGGTTGGGAAACTATGGCTACACCTTC. Encoded protein: CASSEGRGQGLGNYGYTF.

Only a few counts were recorded for this clone. The rearrangement uses TRBV6-5 and TRBJ1-2, with D perhaps matching TRBD1 (5 bases). The V end lost 6 bases, the J end lost 2 bases, and 16 bases lay between the germline ends. Germline V gives CDR1 MNHEY, CDR2 SVGAGI. The CDR3 loop spans 15 amino acids. The CDR3, as DNA: TGTGCCAGCAGAGCGACAGCCCGGGCCAACTATGGCTACACCTTC. Its protein is CASRATARANYGYTF.

Only a few counts were recorded for this clone. V usage is TRBV6-8 and J usage is TRBJ2-7, with 7 bases matching TRBD1. Unmatched junction bases numbered 10, after V lost 2 bases and J lost 3 bases. Germline CDR1 MNHGY, CDR2 SAAAGT. The CDR3 runs 16 residues. The CDR3 loop is CASSYPNRDSVYEQYF. CDR3 in DNA: TGTGCCAGCAGTTACCCTAATAGGGACAGTGTCTACGAGCAGTACTTC.

The rearrangement uses TRBV7-9 and TRBJ2-1; D is perhaps TRBD2 (6 bases). Trimming stripped 1 base from V and 9 bases from J, with 13 bases between. This CDR3 contains 14 residues. Per the germline V gene, CDR1 is SEHNR and CDR2 is FQNEAQ (reference sequence). The CDR3 region is CASSLVTGEAEQFF. The CDR3 nucleotides read TGTGCCAGCAGCTTAGTGACCGGGGAGGCTGAGCAGTTCTTC. Based on the CDR3 plus reference TRBV7-9 and TRBJ2-1, the full variable domain is DTGVSQNPRHKITKRGQNVTFRCDPISEHNRLYWYRQTLGQGPEFLTYFQNEAQLEKSRLLSDRFSAERPKGSFSTLEIQRTEQGDSAMYLCASSLVTGEAEQFFGPGTRLTVL.

The J gene is TRBJ1-6, the V gene TRBV5-1; D is perhaps TRBD1 (6 bases). Germline CDR1 and CDR2: SGHRS and YFSETQ. CDR3 size: 14 residues. The ends were cut back, 4 bases at V and 4 bases at J, with 9 bases in the middle. CDR3 bases: TGCGCCAGCAGCGTGGACAGTTATAATTCACCCCTCCACTTT. Residues: CASSVDSYNSPLHF.

In this sample, this clone turned up a few times. The chain recombines TRBV6-5 with TRBJ2-7; TRBD1 matches at 12 bases. There are 15 residues in the CDR3. With V trimmed by 2 bases and J by 4 bases, 3 bases remained unmatched. Per the germline V gene, CDR1 is MNHEY and CDR2 is SVGAGI. CDR3 coding DNA: TGTGCCAGCAGTTACGGGACAGGGGGCGCGTACGAGCAGTACTTC. Its protein is CASSYGTGGAYEQYF.